Each of the 19 T cell receptor beta chains below was sequenced from the same sample in a study of shared clonotypes between healthy human individuals. Sequencing was performed with immunoSEQ multiplex PCR; in TCRdb, only in-frame clones are kept and a portion is missing. The repertoire holds over 800,000 clones, about 91% seen once, with approximately 25% in the top ten. CD45RO-negative, CCR7-positively selected cells formed the naive CD8 fraction, excluding terminally differentiated effector memory CD45RA+ cells. Sequencing was carried out using naive CD8+ T cells sorted from blood. All receptors derive from a man aged 30 to 39 in good health.

The chain has TRBV7-3 and TRBJ2-1; no definite D call. From germline, CDR1 is SGHTA and CDR2 FQGTGA. The CDR3 sequence is 20 residues long. V was pared by 4 bases and J by 3 bases, with 28 bases between. The CDR3, as DNA: TGTGCCAGCAGCTCGCCAAGAGTGGGGATTACTACCACGGACTACAATGAGCAGTTCTTC. Protein: CASSSPRVGITTTDYNEQFF.

The chain combines TRBV7-9 with TRBJ2-7, with 7 bases matching TRBD2. From germline, CDR1 is SEHNR and CDR2 FQNEAQ (reference sequence). The CDR3 consists of 15 residues. J was trimmed by 0 bases and V by 1 base; bases with no gene match: 3. Here the CDR3 DNA reads TGTGCCAGCAGCTTAGTCAGGGAGGGCTCCTACGAGCAGTACTTC. It yields the protein CASSLVREGSYEQYF. Full variable domain (rest looked up from reference TRBV7-9 and TRBJ2-7): DTGVSQNPRHKITKRGQNVTFRCDPISEHNRLYWYRQTLGQGPEFLTYFQNEAQLEKSRLLSDRFSAERPKGSFSTLEIQRTEQGDSAMYLCASSLVREGSYEQYFGPGTRLTVT.

The gene calls are TRBV29-1 and TRBJ2-7; D not resolved. Trimming took off 7 bases at V and 5 bases at J, with 12 bases between the two ends. Germline V CDR1 and CDR2: SQVTM, ANQGSEA. This CDR3 has 11 residues. CDR3 residues: CSADLNHEQYF. As DNA, the CDR3 is TGCAGCGCCGACTTAAATCACGAGCAGTACTTC.

The chain joins TRBV7-9 to TRBJ2-7, with 11 bases identical to TRBD2. The CDR3 length is 16 residues. The V gene's germline CDR1 is SEHNR and CDR2 FQNEAQ (reference sequence). J lost 2 bases, V lost 4 bases, and 7 bases had no gene match. This CDR3 reads CASSSWTSGPAYEQYF. The CDR3 bases are TGTGCCAGCAGCTCGTGGACTAGCGGGCCAGCCTACGAGCAGTACTTC.

The rearrangement uses TRBV28 and TRBJ1-1; 7 nucleotides align to TRBD1. This CDR3 is built from 12 residues. V shed 4 bases, J shed 11 bases, and the junction held 7 bases outside the gene matches. Germline V gives CDR1 MDHEN, CDR2 SYDVKM. The CDR3 is CASSYAGQWAFF. In DNA, the CDR3 is TGTGCCAGCAGTTATGCGGGACAGTGGGCTTTCTTT.

For this clone: Other DNA sequences of this sample code for an identical CDR3. The chain has TRBV27 and TRBJ2-5, with no clear D. The CDR3 covers 12 residues. V lost 6 bases to trimming and J lost 0 bases, with 5 bases between them. From germline, CDR1 is MNHEY and CDR2 SMNVEV (reference sequence). The CDR3: CASSRDQETQYF. CDR3 in DNA: TGTGCCAGCAGCCGGGACCAAGAGACCCAGTACTTC.

The chain couples TRBV2 to TRBJ2-7, with D unresolved. CDR1 SNHLY and CDR2 FYNNEI come from the germline V gene. The CDR3 contains 15 residues. V gave up 0 bases and J gave up 3 bases, with 12 bases separating them. CDR3 sequence: CASSEASGMSYEQYF. Written as DNA, the CDR3 is TGTGCCAGCAGTGAAGCTTCAGGTATGAGCTACGAGCAGTACTTC.

The V call is TRBV7-3, the J call TRBJ2-1, with 8 bases identical to TRBD1. The CDR3 covers 16 residues. Germline CDR1 and CDR2: SGHTA and FQGTGA. The trim removed 5 bases at V and 5 bases at J, leaving 11 bases unmatched. In DNA, the CDR3 is TGTGCCAGCAGCGATAATGTTGGGGACAGGCACAATGAGCAGTTCTTC. It yields the protein CASSDNVGDRHNEQFF.

The rearrangement links TRBV6-1 to TRBJ1-5; no clear D. The V end lost 2 bases, the J end lost 6 bases, and 17 bases lay between the germline ends. The CDR3 extends over 16 amino acids. Germline V gene sequence: CDR1 MNHNS, CDR2 SASEGT. The CDR3 DNA sequence: TGTGCCAGCAGTGAAAGGGTGGAGGGTTATGGTCAGCCCCAGCATTTT. Its protein is CASSERVEGYGQPQHF.

In regard to this clone: Other DNA sequences of this sample code for an identical CDR3. The chain couples TRBV18 to TRBJ2-7, with a tentative D call TRBD2 (6 bases). Between the trimmed V and J ends, which lost 3 bases and 4 bases, there was a span of 7 bases. This CDR3 region has 12 residues. CDR1 and CDR2 from the germline V gene are KGHSH and LQKENI. The CDR3 reads CASSPAGYEQYF. The CDR3 DNA is TGTGCCAGCTCACCGGCGGGATACGAGCAGTACTTC.

This clone was observed a few times. This chain uses TRBV27 with TRBJ1-2; D is unclear. This CDR3 is built from 12 residues. Between the trimmed V and J ends, which lost 6 bases and 2 bases, there was a span of 7 bases. Per germline, CDR1 MNHEY and CDR2 SMNVEV (reference sequence). CDR3 protein: CASRTPNYGYTF. The DNA of the CDR3 is TGTGCCAGCAGGACACCGAACTATGGCTACACCTTC.

This rearrangement joins TRBV10-3 to TRBJ1-1; TRBD1 matches 7 bases. Looked up from germline, CDR1 is ENHRY and CDR2 is SYGVKD. The CDR3 has 14 amino acids. Germline trimming cut 7 bases from V and 4 bases from J; bases unmatched to any gene: 9. CDR3 sequence: CAINEGGAGTEAFF. In DNA form, the CDR3 reads TGTGCCATCAATGAAGGGGGCGCGGGCACTGAAGCTTTCTTT.

The CDR3 sequence: CASSWGPTGSNQPQHF. The CDR3 DNA sequence: TGTGCCAGCAGCTGGGGGCCAACAGGTAGCAATCAGCCCCAGCATTTT. The gene calls are TRBV5-6 and TRBJ1-5; D might be TRBD1 (6 bases). Trimming removed 3 bases at V and 0 bases at J, with 13 bases between. Germline V gene lookup returns CDR1 SGHDT and CDR2 YYEEEE. There are 16 residues in the CDR3.

This rearrangement joins TRBV2 to TRBJ2-1; 7 bases fit TRBD1. Germline CDR1 is SNHLY and CDR2 is FYNNEI. This CDR3 contains 12 residues. The ends lost 10 bases at V and 7 bases at J; junction bases unmatched: 7. The CDR3 DNA reads TGTGCCACCAAAACAGGGGTAAATGAGCAGTTCTTC. Amino acids: CATKTGVNEQFF. Together with reference TRBV2 and TRBJ2-1, the CDR3 gives the full variable domain: EPEVTQTPSHQVTQMGQEVILRCVPISNHLYFYWYRQILGQKVEFLVSFYNNEISEKSEIFDDQFSVERPDGSNFTLKIRSTKLEDSAMYFCATKTGVNEQFFGPGTRLTVL.

This chain uses TRBV6-5 with TRBJ2-7; 8 bases are shared with TRBD1. Looked up from germline, CDR1 is MNHEY and CDR2 is SVGAGI. The CDR3 is made up of 15 amino acids. V shed 5 bases, J shed 0 bases, and the junction held 6 bases outside the gene matches. The CDR3 spells CASSPRQGTSYEQYF. In nucleotides, the CDR3 is TGTGCCAGCAGTCCCCGACAGGGGACCTCCTACGAGCAGTACTTC.

The rearrangement joins TRBV7-2 to TRBJ2-2; 13 nucleotides line up with TRBD2. V shed 5 bases and J 2 bases; nucleotides not matched to a gene: 8. Germline V gene sequence: CDR1 SGHTA, CDR2 FQGNSA. This CDR3 has 18 amino acids. In nucleotides, the CDR3 is TGTGCCAGCAGCCCTTGGACTAGCGGGAGATACAACACCGGGGAGCTGTTTTTT. Translating gives CASSPWTSGRYNTGELFF.

The chain links TRBV7-8 to TRBJ1-3; maybe TRBD1 (5 bases). CDR3 length: 16 residues. Trimming left V 3 bases short and J 0 bases short, with 12 bases between. CDR1 is SGHVS and CDR2 is FQNEAQ in the germline V gene. Here the CDR3 DNA reads TGTGCCAGCAGCTTGTCAGGGCCAGCCTCTGGAAACACCATATATTTT. Its translation is CASSLSGPASGNTIYF.

The chain uses TRBV2 and TRBJ2-2, with 8 bases aligning to TRBD2. CDR1 is SNHLY, CDR2 FYNNEI, per germline. The CDR3 consists of 16 residues. Trimming removed 8 bases from V and 1 base from J; junction bases left unmatched: 9. The CDR3, as DNA: TGTGCCAGCGCATTCGGACTAGCAAAGAACACCGGGGAGCTGTTTTTT. Residues: CASAFGLAKNTGELFF.

The chain recombines TRBV21-1 with TRBJ2-7; the tabulated D call, TRBD2, remains unverified against the DNA. TRBV21-1 counts as a pseudogene. The CDR3 totals 18 residues. The DNA for the CDR3 is TGTGCCAGCAGCAAATTAGTCTCCGGGTCTATTCGAATTTACGAGCAGTACTTC. It encodes CASSKLVSGSIRIYEQYF.